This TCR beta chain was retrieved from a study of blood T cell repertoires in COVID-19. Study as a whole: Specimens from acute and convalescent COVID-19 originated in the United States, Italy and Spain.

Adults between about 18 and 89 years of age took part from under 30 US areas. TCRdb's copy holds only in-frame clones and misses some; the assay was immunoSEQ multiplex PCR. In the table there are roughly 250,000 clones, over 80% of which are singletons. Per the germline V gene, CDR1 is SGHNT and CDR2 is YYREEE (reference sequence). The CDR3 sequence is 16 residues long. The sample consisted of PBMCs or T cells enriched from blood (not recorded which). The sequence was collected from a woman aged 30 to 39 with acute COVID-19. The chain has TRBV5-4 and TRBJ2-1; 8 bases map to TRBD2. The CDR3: CASSPKGGLGFNEQFF. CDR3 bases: TGTGCGAGCTCTCCAAAAGGGGGACTAGGGTTCAATGAGCAGTTCTTC.